One TCR beta chain is described in this entry. Its target is unknown. Every bit of the isolated RNA underwent reverse transcription, so sequencing read expressed TCRB transcripts. Generated by immunoSEQ multiplex PCR, the TCRdb table keeps only in-frame clones and is missing some. This repertoire shows around 250,000 clones, 27% found once; its top ten account for approximately 4%. The sample originates from a study of beta chain features in type 1 diabetes. J lost 6 bases, V lost 0 bases, and 4 bases had no gene match. The CDR3 covers 15 residues. Germline CDR1 is SGHRS and CDR2 is YFSETQ. Study-wide points: There was a possibility that cDNA sequencing over-represented cells with high TCR expression. Equally in patients and controls, PCR might preferentially amplify shorter templates. TCRB repertoires of naive, central memory and Treg cells appeared more similar among patients than among healthy donors.

The clonotype originates from a man aged 30 to 45 in good health. The chain links TRBV5-1 to TRBJ2-1; 9 nucleotides align to TRBD2. Specimen: central memory CD4+ T cells from blood. The CDR3 DNA follows: TGCGCCAGCAGCTTGGAGGGGACTAGCATCAATGAGCAGTTCTTC. This codes for CASSLEGTSINEQFF.